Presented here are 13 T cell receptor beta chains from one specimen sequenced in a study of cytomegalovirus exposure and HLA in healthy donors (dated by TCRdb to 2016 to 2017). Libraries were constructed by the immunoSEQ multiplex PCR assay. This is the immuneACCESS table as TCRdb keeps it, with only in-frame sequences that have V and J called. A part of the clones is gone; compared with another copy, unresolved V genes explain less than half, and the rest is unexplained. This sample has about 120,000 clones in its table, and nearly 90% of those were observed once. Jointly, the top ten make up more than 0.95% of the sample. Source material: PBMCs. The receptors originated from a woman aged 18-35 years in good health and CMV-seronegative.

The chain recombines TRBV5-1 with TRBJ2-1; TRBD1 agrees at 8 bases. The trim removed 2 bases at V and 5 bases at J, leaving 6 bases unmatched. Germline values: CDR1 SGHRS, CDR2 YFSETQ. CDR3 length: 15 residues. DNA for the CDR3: TGCGCCAGCAGCTTAGAGGGACAGGTAGACAATGAGCAGTTCTTC. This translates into CASSLEGQVDNEQFF.

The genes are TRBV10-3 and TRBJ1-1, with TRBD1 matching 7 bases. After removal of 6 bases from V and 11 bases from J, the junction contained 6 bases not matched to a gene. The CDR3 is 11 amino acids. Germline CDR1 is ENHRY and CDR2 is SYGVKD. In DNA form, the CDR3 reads TGTGCCATCAGACGGGACAGTTTGGCTTTCTTT. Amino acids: CAIRRDSLAFF.

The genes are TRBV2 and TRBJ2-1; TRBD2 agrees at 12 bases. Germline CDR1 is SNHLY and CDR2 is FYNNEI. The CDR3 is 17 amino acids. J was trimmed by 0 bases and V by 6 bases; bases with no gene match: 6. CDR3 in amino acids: CASRQTSGGSSYNEQFF. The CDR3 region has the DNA TGTGCCAGCAGACAGACTAGCGGGGGAAGCTCCTACAATGAGCAGTTCTTC.

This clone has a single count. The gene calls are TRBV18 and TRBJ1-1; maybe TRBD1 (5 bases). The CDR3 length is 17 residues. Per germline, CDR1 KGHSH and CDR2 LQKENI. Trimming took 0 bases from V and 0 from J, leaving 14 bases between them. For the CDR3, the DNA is TGTGCCAGCTCACCACCCTCATCCAGGGTCTTGAACACTGAAGCTTTCTTT. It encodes CASSPPSSRVLNTEAFF.

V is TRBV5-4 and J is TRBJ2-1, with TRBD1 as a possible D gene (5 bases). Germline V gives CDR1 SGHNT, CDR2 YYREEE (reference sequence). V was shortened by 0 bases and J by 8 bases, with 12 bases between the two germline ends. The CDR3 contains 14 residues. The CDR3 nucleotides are TGTGCCAGCAGCTTGGGCAGGGCAATGGATGAGCAGTTCTTC. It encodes CASSLGRAMDEQFF.

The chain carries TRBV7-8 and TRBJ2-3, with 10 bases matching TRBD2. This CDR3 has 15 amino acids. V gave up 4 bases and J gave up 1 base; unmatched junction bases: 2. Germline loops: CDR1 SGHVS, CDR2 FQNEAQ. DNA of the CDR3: TGTGCCAGCAGCTCAGCGGGGGGGGGCACAGATACGCAGTATTTT. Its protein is CASSSAGGGTDTQYF.

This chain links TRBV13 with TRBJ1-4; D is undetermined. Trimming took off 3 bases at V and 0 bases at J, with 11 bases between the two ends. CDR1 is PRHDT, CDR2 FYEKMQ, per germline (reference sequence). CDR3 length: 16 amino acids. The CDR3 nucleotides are TGTGCCAGCAGCTTCGGCGGTGGTGCAACTAATGAAAAACTGTTTTTT. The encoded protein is CASSFGGGATNEKLFF.

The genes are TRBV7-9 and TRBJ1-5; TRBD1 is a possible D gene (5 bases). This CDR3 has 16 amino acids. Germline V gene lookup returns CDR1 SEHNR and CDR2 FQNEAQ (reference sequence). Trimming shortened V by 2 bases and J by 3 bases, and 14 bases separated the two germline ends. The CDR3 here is CASSLMEGLANQPQHF. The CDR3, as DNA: TGTGCCAGCAGCTTAATGGAGGGGTTGGCCAATCAGCCCCAGCATTTT.

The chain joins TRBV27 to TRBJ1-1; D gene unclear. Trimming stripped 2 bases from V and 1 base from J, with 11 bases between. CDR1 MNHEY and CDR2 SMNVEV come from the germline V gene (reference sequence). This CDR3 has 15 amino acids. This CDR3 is CASSLRGFGNTEAFF. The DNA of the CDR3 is TGTGCCAGCAGTTTAAGAGGGTTCGGGAACACTGAAGCTTTCTTT.

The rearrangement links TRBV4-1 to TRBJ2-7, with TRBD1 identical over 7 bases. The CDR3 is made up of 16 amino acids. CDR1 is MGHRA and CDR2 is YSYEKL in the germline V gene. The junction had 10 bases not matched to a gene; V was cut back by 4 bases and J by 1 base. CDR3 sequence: CASSLAPGQTSYEQYF. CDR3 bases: TGCGCCAGCAGCCTAGCCCCGGGACAGACTTCCTACGAGCAGTACTTC.

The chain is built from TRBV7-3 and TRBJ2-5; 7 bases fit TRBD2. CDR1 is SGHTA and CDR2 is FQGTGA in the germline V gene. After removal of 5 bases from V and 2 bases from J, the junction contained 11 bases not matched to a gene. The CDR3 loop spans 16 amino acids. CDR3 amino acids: CASSKWEGRGQETQYF. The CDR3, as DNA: TGTGCCAGCAGCAAATGGGAGGGGAGAGGTCAAGAGACCCAGTACTTC.

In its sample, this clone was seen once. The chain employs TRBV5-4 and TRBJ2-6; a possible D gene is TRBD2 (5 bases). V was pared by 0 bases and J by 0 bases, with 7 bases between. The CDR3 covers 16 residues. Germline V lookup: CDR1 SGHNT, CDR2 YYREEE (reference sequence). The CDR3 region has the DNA TGTGCCAGCAGCTTGGCTCGGGACTCTGGGGCCAACGTCCTGACTTTC. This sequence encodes CASSLARDSGANVLTF.

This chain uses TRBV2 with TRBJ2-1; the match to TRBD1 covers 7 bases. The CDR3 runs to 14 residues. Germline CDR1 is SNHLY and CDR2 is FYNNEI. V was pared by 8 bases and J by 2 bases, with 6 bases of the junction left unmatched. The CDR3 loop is CASQTGLPYNEQFF. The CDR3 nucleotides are TGTGCCAGCCAGACAGGGCTCCCCTACAATGAGCAGTTCTTC.